This T cell receptor beta chain was recovered during a study of T cells of healthy individuals. The CDR3 sequence is 12 residues long. CDR1 DFQATT and CDR2 SNEGSKA come from the germline V gene (reference sequence). The germline V and J ends were trimmed by 4 bases and 2 bases, with 6 bases remaining between them. Many counts were recorded for this clonotype. TCRdb processed the 5' RACE reads anew with MiXCR; each CDR3 protein has one entry. The sample lists 90,000 to 100,000 distinct CDR3 sequences, roughly 18% occurring once. The J gene is TRBJ1-5, the V gene TRBV20-1; D not resolved. This clonotype was sampled from a human donor in good health. The CDR3 loop is CSATDGNQPQHF. The CDR3 bases are TGCAGTGCTACCGATGGCAATCAGCCCCAGCATTTT.